These 2 T cell receptor beta chains were all obtained from the same sample, sequenced in a study of T cell responses to AZD1222 COVID-19 vaccine. The data were produced by immunoSEQ multiplex PCR, yet TCRdb's version contains in-frame clones alone and is incomplete. This table holds some 150,000 clones, around 90% found once. Sequenced material: peripheral blood, taken on day 0 of AZD1222 vaccination. The receptors were sampled from an adult in good health.

Only one count was recorded for this clone. The rearrangement links TRBV30 to TRBJ2-7; TRBD1 matches at 7 bases. The CDR3 sequence is 16 residues long. V gave up 3 bases and J gave up 6 bases; unmatched junction bases: 17. Per germline, CDR1 GTSNPN and CDR2 SVGIG (reference sequence). The CDR3 nucleotides are TGTGCCTGGAGCGTTTACATATCAGGGGGTCTTGGCGAGCAGTACTTC. Encoded protein: CAWSVYISGGLGEQYF.

The chain links TRBV3-1 (or the pseudogene TRBV3-2) to TRBJ2-2; 10 positions match TRBD2. V dropped 2 bases and J dropped 1; count of bases not matched to a gene: 7. Germline-derived CDR1 and CDR2 are LGHDT and YNNKEL (reference sequence). The CDR3 has 18 residues. In nucleotides, the CDR3 is TGTGCCAGCAGCCAACTCCCTAGCGGGAGCGGGAACACCGGGGAGCTGTTTTTT. This sequence encodes CASSQLPSGSGNTGELFF.